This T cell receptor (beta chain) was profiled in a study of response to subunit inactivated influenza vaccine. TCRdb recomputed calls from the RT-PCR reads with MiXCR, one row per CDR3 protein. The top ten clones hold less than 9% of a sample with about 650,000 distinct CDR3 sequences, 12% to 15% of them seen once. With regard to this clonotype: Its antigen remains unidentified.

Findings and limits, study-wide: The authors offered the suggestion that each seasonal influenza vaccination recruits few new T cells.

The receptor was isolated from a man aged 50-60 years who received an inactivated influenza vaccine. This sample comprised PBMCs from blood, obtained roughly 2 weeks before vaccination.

The CDR3, as DNA: TGCAGTGCTAGACGCGGACAGGGTCCTTTTACCTACGAGCAGTACTTC. This codes for CSARRGQGPFTYEQYF. This rearrangement joins TRBV20-1 to TRBJ2-7; 8 bases map to TRBD1. The V segment lost 2 bases and the J segment 2 bases; nucleotides outside the gene matches: 11. Germline V gene sequence: CDR1 DFQATT, CDR2 SNEGSKA (reference sequence). This CDR3 is built from 16 residues.